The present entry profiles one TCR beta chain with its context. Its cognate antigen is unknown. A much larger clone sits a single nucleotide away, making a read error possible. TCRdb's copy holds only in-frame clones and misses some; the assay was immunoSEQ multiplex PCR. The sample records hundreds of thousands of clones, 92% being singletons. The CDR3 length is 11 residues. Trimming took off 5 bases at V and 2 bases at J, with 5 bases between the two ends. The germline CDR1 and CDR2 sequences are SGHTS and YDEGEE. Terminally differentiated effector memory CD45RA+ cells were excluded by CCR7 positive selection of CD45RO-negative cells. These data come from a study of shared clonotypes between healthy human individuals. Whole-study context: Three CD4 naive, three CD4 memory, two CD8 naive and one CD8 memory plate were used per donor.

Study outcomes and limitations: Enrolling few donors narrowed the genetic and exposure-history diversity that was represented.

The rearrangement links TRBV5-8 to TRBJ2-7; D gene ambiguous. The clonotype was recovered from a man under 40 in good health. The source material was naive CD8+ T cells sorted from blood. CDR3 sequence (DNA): TGTGCCAGCAGGGGGACCTACGAGCAGTACTTC. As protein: CASRGTYEQYF.